This T cell receptor (beta chain) is drawn from a study of T cells in Graves' hyperthyroidism and ophthalmopathy. TCR beta CDR3 sequences were amplified from RNA transcripts. Primed by the HTBI set, a first-round RT-PCR was run on the TCR CDR3. TCRdb analysed the multiplex PCR reads with MiXCR anew, one entry per CDR3 protein. Counted here are about 290,000 distinct CDR3 sequences, over 15% occurring once; the ten biggest clones make up around 35%. This clonotype was seen only a few times. Its antigen is undetermined. This CDR3 contains 15 residues. V shed 5 bases and J shed 0 bases, with 11 bases lying between them. General study findings and limits: Stable hyperthyroidism and ophthalmopathy were separated using 13 V-J signatures.

Graves' hyperthyroidism was deemed stable absent ophthalmopathy progression within 18 months. Uncontrolled infection, other autoimmune disease, pregnancy and lactation each barred patients from inclusion. This TCR came from a young man with Graves' hyperthyroidism. V and J are TRBV12-3 or TRBV12-4 and TRBJ1-3; possibly TRBD1 for D (6 bases). Sequencing used blood. The CDR3 nucleotides read TGTGCCAGCAGTCCCGGACAGTTCTCTGGAAACACCATATATTTT. It codes for CASSPGQFSGNTIYF.